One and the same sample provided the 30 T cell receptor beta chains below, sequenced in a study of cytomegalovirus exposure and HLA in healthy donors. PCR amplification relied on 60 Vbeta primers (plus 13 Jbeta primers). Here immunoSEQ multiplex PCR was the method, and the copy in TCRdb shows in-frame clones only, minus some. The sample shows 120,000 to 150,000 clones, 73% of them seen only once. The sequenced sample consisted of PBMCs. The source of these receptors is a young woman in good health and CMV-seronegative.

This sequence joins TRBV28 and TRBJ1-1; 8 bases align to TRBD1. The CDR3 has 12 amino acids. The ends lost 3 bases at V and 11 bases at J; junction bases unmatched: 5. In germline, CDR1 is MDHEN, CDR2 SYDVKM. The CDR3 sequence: CASSFRTGRAFF. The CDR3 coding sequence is TGTGCCAGCAGTTTTCGGACAGGGAGGGCTTTCTTT.

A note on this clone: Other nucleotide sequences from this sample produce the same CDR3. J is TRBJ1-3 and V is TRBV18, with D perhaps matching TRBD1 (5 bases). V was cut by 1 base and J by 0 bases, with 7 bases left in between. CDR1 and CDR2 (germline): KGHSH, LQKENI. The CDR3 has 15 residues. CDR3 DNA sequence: TGTGCCAGCTCACCACAAGACAGCTCTGGAAACACCATATATTTT. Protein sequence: CASSPQDSSGNTIYF.

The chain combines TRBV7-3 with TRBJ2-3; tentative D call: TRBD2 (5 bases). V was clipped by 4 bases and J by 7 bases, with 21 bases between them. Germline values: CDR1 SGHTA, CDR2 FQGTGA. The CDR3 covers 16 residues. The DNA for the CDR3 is TGTGCCAGCAGCTCCACTTCGGCCGGATCGGGGAATACGCAGTATTTT. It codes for CASSSTSAGSGNTQYF.

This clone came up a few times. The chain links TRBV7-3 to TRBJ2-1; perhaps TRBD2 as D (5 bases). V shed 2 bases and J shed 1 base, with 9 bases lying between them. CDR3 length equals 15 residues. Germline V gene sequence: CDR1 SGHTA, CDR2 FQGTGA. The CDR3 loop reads CASSLSRGSYNEQFF. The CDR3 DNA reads TGTGCCAGCAGCTTATCGCGCGGGTCCTACAATGAGCAGTTCTTC.

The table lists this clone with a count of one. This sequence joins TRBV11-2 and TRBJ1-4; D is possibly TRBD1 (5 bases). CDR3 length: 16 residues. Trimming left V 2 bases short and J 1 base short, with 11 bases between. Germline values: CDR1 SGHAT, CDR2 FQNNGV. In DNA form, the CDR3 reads TGTGCCAGCAGCTTATGGGGCGGGGTAACTAATGAAAAACTGTTTTTT. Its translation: CASSLWGGVTNEKLFF.

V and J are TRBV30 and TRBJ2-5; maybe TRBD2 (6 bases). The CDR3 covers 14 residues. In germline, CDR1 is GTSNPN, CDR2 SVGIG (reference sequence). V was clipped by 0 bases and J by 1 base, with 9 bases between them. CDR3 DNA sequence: TGTGCCTGGAGTGTACGGCGGGGCCAAGAGACCCAGTACTTC. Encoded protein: CAWSVRRGQETQYF. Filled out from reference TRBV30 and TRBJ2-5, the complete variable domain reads SQTIHQWPATLVQPVGSPLSLECTVEGTSNPNLYWYRQAAGRGLQLLFYSVGIGQISSEVPQNLSASRPQDRQFILSSKKLLLSDSGFYLCAWSVRRGQETQYFGPGTRLLVL.

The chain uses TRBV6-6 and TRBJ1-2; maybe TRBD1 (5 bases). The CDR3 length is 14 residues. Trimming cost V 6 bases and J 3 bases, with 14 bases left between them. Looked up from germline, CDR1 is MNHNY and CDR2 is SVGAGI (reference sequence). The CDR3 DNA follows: TGTGCCAGCAGAGAAAGGTGGGGGGACTATGGCTACACCTTC. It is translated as CASRERWGDYGYTF.

CDR3 protein: CASSFWQNTEAFF. CDR3 DNA sequence: TGTGCCAGCAGCTTTTGGCAGAACACTGAAGCTTTCTTT. The chain carries TRBV7-8 and TRBJ1-1; D call uncertain. Germline values: CDR1 SGHVS, CDR2 FQNEAQ. The CDR3 sequence is 13 residues long. V lost 3 bases and J lost 1, with 6 bases in between.

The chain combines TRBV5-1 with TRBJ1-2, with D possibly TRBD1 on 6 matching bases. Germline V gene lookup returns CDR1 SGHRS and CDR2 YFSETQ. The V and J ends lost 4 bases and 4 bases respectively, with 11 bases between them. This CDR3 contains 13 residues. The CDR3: CASSSTGSYGYTF. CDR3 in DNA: TGCGCCAGCAGCAGTACAGGGTCCTATGGCTACACCTTC.

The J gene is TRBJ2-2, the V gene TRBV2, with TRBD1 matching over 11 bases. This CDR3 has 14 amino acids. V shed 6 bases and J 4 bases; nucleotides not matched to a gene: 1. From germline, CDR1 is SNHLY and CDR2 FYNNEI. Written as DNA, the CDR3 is TGTGCCAGCAGCGGGACAGGGGGCACCGGGGAGCTGTTTTTT. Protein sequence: CASSGTGGTGELFF.

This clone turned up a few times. The CDR3 region has the DNA TGTGCCAGCAGTCACGGACAGGGAGAACAGTACGAGCAGTACTTC. Amino acids: CASSHGQGEQYEQYF. This chain connects TRBV28 to TRBJ2-7; 8 positions agree with TRBD1. Germline values: CDR1 MDHEN, CDR2 SYDVKM. With V trimmed by 5 bases and J by 4 bases, 10 bases remained unmatched. The CDR3 is made up of 15 amino acids.

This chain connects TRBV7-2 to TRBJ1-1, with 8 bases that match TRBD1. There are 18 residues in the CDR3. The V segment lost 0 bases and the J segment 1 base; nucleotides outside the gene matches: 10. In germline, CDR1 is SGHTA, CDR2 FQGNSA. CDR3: CASSLARQGSGWNTEAFF. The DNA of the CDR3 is TGTGCCAGCAGCTTAGCGAGACAGGGGTCGGGATGGAACACTGAAGCTTTCTTT.

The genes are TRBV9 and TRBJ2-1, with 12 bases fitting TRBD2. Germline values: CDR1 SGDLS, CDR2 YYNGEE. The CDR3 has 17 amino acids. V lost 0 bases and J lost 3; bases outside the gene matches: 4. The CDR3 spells CASSVELAGGLYNEQFF. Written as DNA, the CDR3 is TGTGCCAGCAGCGTAGAACTAGCGGGAGGTCTCTACAATGAGCAGTTCTTC. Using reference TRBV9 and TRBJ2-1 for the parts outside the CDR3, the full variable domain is DSGVTQTPKHLITATGQRVTLRCSPRSGDLSVYWYQQSLDQGLQFLIQYYNGEERAKGNILERFSAQQFPDLHSELNLSSLELGDSALYFCASSVELAGGLYNEQFFGPGTRLTVL.

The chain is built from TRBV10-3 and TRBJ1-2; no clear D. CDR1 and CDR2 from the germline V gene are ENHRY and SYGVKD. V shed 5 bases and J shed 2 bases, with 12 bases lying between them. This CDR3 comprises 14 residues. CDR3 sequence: CAISREDGNYGYTF. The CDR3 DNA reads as TGTGCCATCAGTCGGGAGGACGGGAACTATGGCTACACCTTC.

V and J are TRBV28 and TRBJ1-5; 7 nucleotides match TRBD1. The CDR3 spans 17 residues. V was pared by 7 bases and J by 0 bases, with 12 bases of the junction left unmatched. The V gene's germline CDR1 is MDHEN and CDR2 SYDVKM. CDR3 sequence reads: CASIPVQGRGSNQPQHF. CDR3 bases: TGTGCCAGCATCCCAGTACAGGGGCGGGGTAGCAATCAGCCCCAGCATTTT.

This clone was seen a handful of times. CDR3 coding DNA: TGCGCCAGCAGCCAAGATCTCCCTCTAGCGGGCAACTACAATGAGCAGTTCTTC. It translates to CASSQDLPLAGNYNEQFF. This chain links TRBV4-3 with TRBJ2-1, with 8 bases lining up with TRBD2. Germline V gene sequence: CDR1 LGHNA, CDR2 YSLEER. V shed 0 bases, J shed 3 bases, and the junction held 10 bases outside the gene matches. The CDR3 is made up of 18 amino acids.

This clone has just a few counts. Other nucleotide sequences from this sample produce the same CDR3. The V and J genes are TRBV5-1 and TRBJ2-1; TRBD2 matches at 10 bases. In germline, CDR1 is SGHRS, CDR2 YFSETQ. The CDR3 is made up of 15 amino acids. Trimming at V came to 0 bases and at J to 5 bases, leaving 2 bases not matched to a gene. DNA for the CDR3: TGCGCCAGCAGCTTGGGACTAGCGGGCCACAATGAGCAGTTCTTC. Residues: CASSLGLAGHNEQFF.

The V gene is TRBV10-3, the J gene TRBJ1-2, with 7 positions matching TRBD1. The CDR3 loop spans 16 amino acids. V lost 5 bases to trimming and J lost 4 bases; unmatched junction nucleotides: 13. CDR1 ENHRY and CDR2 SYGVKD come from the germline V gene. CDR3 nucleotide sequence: TGTGCCATCAGTCCAAAATGGGACAGCCAGCGCTATGGCTACACCTTC. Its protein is CAISPKWDSQRYGYTF.

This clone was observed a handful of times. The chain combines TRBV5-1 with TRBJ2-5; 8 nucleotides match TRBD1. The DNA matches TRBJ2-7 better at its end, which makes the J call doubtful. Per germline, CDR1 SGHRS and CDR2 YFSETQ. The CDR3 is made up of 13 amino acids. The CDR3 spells CASSPGTGGEQYF. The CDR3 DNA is TGCGCCAGCAGCCCCGGAACAGGGGGCGAGCAGTACTTC.

CDR3 in DNA: TGCGCCAGCAGCTACCCGGGACTAGCGGGAACAAAGACCCAGTACTTC. Its protein is CASSYPGLAGTKTQYF. This chain links TRBV5-1 with TRBJ2-5, with 13 bases that match TRBD2. J lost 6 bases, V lost 3 bases, and 8 bases had no gene match. Looked up from germline, CDR1 is SGHRS and CDR2 is YFSETQ. This CDR3 spans 16 amino acids.

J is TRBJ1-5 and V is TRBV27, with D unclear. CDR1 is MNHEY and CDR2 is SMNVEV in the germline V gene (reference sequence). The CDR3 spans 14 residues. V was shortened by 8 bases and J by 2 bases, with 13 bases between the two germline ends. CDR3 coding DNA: TGTGCCAGCTCGACTCTTACGGGCAATCAGCCCCAGCATTTT. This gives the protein CASSTLTGNQPQHF.

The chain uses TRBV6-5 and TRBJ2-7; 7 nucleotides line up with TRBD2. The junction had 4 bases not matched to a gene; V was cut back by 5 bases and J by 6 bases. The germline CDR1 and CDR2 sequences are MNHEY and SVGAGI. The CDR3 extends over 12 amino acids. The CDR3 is CASSPSGGEQYV. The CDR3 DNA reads TGTGCCAGCAGTCCCTCGGGAGGCGAGCAGTACGTC.

The CDR3 DNA is TGTGCCAGTAGTATAGAGGGAACTAGCGGGGGTTACAATGAGCAGTTCTTC. Translated, it gives CASSIEGTSGGYNEQFF. The chain is built from TRBV19 and TRBJ2-1, with 11 bases aligning to TRBD2. V shed 0 bases, J shed 4 bases, and the junction held 5 bases outside the gene matches. This CDR3 comprises 17 residues. Germline V gene sequence: CDR1 LNHDA, CDR2 SQIVND (reference sequence).

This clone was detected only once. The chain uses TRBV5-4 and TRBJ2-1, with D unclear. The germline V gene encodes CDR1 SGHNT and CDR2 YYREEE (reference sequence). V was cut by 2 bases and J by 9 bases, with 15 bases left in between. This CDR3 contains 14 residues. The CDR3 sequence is CASSFSVISSEQFF. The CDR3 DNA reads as TGTGCCAGCAGCTTCTCCGTGATCTCCAGTGAGCAGTTCTTC. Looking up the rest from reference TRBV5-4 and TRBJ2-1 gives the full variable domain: ETGVTQSPTHLIKTRGQQVTLRCSSQSGHNTVSWYQQALGQGPQFIFQYYREEENGRGNFPPRFSGLQFPNYSSELNVNALELDDSALYLCASSFSVISSEQFFGPGTRLTVL.

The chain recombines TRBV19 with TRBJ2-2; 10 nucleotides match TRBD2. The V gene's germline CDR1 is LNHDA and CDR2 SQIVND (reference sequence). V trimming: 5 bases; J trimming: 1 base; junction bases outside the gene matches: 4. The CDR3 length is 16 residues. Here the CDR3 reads CASSPWTSGNTGELFF. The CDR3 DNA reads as TGTGCCAGTAGTCCTTGGACTAGCGGGAACACCGGGGAGCTGTTTTTT.

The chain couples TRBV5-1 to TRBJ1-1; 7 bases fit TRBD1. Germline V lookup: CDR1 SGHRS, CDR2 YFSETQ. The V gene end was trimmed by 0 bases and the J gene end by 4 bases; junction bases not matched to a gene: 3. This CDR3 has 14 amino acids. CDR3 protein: CASSLVQGVTEAFF. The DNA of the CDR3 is TGCGCCAGCAGCTTGGTTCAGGGGGTCACTGAAGCTTTCTTT.

The CDR3 DNA reads TGTGCCAGCAGCTTAGAGGGGCGGGGTGAGCAGTACGTC. Amino acid sequence: CASSLEGRGEQYV. The V gene is TRBV7-2, the J gene TRBJ2-7; tentative D call: TRBD2 (6 bases). Trimming took off 1 base at V and 7 bases at J, with 11 bases between the two ends. The CDR3 has 13 amino acids. CDR1 SGHTA and CDR2 FQGNSA come from the germline V gene.

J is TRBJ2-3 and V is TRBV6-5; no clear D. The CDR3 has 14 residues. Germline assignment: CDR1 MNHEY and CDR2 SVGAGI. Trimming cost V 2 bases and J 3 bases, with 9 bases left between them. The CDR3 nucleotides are TGTGCCAGCAGTTACAGCCCTAGAACAGATACGCAGTATTTT. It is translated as CASSYSPRTDTQYF.

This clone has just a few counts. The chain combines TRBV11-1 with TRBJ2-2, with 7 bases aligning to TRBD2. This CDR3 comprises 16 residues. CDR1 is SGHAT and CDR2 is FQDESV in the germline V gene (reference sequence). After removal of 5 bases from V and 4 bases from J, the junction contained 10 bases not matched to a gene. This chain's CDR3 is CASSPRGPGGTGELFF. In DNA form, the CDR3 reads TGTGCCAGCAGCCCCCGGGGACCGGGGGGCACCGGGGAGCTGTTTTTT.

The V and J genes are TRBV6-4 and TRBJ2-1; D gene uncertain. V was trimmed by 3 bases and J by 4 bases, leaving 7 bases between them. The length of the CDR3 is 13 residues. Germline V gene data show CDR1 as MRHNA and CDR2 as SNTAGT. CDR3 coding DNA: TGTGCCAGCAGTGAATCGAGTTACAATGAGCAGTTCTTC. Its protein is CASSESSYNEQFF.